The rows below give T cell receptor beta chains drawn from one sample of a study of metastatic and nonmetastatic thyroid tumors. TCRdb reprocessed the PCR reads using MiXCR. The sample lists tens of thousands of clones; about 22% were seen once. Sequences were obtained from blood. Receptors were obtained from a male donor with papillary thyroid cancer or a benign thyroid nodule (not recorded which). Some clones in this sample may be carry-over from other donors' samples. CDR3s include the opening cysteine and the closing phenylalanine or tryptophan. The D gene is left open where the match is weak. The listing skips clone size in some rows; elsewhere it reads once, few, many or a size class.

. | . | TRBJ1-1 | TRBV5-1 | CASSLRGEAEAFF | TGCGCCAGCAGCTTGCGGGGGGAGGCTGAAGCTTTCTTT
once | . | TRBJ1-2 | TRBV20-1 | CSARIQGPDYGYTF | TGCAGTGCTAGGATCCAGGGTCCCGACTATGGCTACACCTTC
many | . | TRBJ2-6 | TRBV27 | CAARSSGANVLTF | TGTGCCGCCCGGTCCTCTGGGGCCAACGTCCTGACTTTC
many | . | TRBJ2-2 | TRBV9 | CASSVSPGRPRNTGELFF | TGTGCCAGCAGCGTTTCGCCGGGGCGCCCGAGAAACACCGGGGAGCTGTTTTTT
medium-sized | . | TRBJ2-2 | TRBV6-1 | CASSPPRDRRAGELFF | TGTGCCAGCAGTCCACCGCGGGATCGAAGGGCCGGGGAGCTGTTTTTT
many | TRBD2 | TRBJ2-1 | TRBV7-7 | CASSLIAGGRNEQFF | TGTGCCAGCAGCTTGATAGCGGGAGGGCGGAATGAGCAGTTCTTC
many | TRBD1 | TRBJ1-1 | TRBV29-1 | CSVEDLRTGEGF | TGCAGCGTTGAAGATCTAAGGACAGGAGAGGGGTTT
many | . | TRBJ1-1 | TRBV5-1 | CASGIDRGMNTEAFF | TGCGCCAGCGGAATTGATAGGGGTATGAACACTGAAGCTTTCTTT
. | TRBD1 | TRBJ2-1 | TRBV9 | CASSVGVGRGPYNEQFF | TGTGCCAGCAGCGTAGGGGTCGGCAGGGGGCCCTACAATGAGCAGTTCTTC
. | . | TRBJ2-7 | TRBV7-3 | CASSLLRLENEQYF | TGTGCCAGCAGCTTATTGCGGTTAGAGAACGAGCAGTACTTC
. | . | TRBJ2-2 | TRBV30 | CAEDQHNTGELFF | TGTGCCGAGGACCAGCACAACACCGGGGAGCTGTTTTTT
. | . | TRBJ2-2 | TRBV5-6 | CASSLLTGELFF | TGTGCCAGCAGCTTACTAACCGGGGAGCTGTTTTTT
many | . | TRBJ2-5 | TRBV20-1 | CSAREGAWETQYF | TGCAGTGCTAGGGAGGGGGCCTGGGAGACCCAGTACTTC
many | . | TRBJ1-2 | TRBV19 | CASQDSLVNYGYTF | TGTGCCAGCCAGGACAGTTTAGTTAACTATGGCTACACCTTC
. | TRBD1 | TRBJ1-2 | TRBV18 | CASSGQGEYGYTF | TGTGCCAGCTCCGGGCAGGGGGAATATGGCTACACCTTC
. | TRBD2 | TRBJ2-7 | TRBV20-1 | CSARGLERGVSYEQYF | TGCAGTGCTAGGGGCCTCGAGCGGGGGGTATCCTACGAGCAGTACTTC
. | . | TRBJ1-2 | TRBV6-1 | CASSPRGQFWGYTF | TGTGCCAGCAGTCCCCGGGGCCAGTTCTGGGGCTACACCTTC
. | . | TRBJ1-2 | TRBV6-1 | CASSEWRGGDGYGYTF | TGTGCCAGCAGTGAATGGAGGGGGGGTGACGGCTATGGCTACACCTTC
many | . | TRBJ1-5 | TRBV9 | CASSPGPYSNQPQHF | TGTGCCAGCAGCCCAGGGCCTTATAGCAATCAGCCCCAGCATTTT
many | . | TRBJ1-1 | TRBV6-1 | CASRLYRNTEAFF | TGTGCCAGCAGGTTATACAGGAACACTGAAGCTTTCTTT
medium-sized | . | TRBJ2-7 | TRBV2 | CASTPGAPYEQYF | TGTGCCAGCACCCCAGGCGCCCCCTACGAGCAGTACTTC
medium-sized | TRBD1 | TRBJ2-2 | TRBV30 | CAWSGQGAGELFF | TGTGCCTGGAGCGGTCAGGGGGCCGGGGAGCTGTTTTTT
many | . | TRBJ2-2 | TRBV7-3 | CASSLGVLTGELFF | TGTGCCAGCAGCCTCGGGGTACTCACCGGGGAGCTGTTTTTT
. | TRBD2 | TRBJ2-6 | TRBV28 | CASSLGLAALSGANVLTF | TGTGCCAGCAGTTTGGGACTAGCGGCCCTCTCTGGGGCAAACGTCCTGACTTTC
many | TRBD2 | TRBJ2-1 | TRBV10-1 | CASSLTGGRNEQFF | TGCGCCAGCAGTCTAACGGGAGGGCGCAATGAGCAGTTCTTC
many | TRBD1 | TRBJ2-7 | TRBV10-3 | CAISESDRVPSYEQYF | TGTGCCATCAGTGAGTCCGACAGGGTCCCATCCTACGAGCAGTACTTC
few | . | TRBJ2-7 | TRBV2 | CASRVQGSYEQYF | TGTGCCAGCAGGGTACAGGGCTCCTACGAGCAGTACTTC
many | . | TRBJ1-1 | TRBV5-6 | CASSPITRIATEAFF | TGTGCCAGCAGCCCCATCACACGGATCGCCACTGAAGCTTTCTTT
few | . | TRBJ1-1 | TRBV10-1 | CASGVRNTEAFF | TGCGCCAGCGGAGTCCGAAACACCGAAGCTTTCTTT
. | TRBD2 | TRBJ2-3 | TRBV20-1 | CSARDSGRGYTQYF | TGCAGTGCTAGAGATAGCGGGAGGGGATATACGCAGTATTTT
. | TRBD2 | TRBJ2-7 | TRBV12-3/TRBV12-4 | CASSLAGRASLQYF | TGTGCCAGCAGCCTCGCCGGGAGGGCCTCTCTGCAGTACTTC
few | . | TRBJ2-7 | TRBV28 | CASSFSGWHEQYF | TGTGCCAGCAGTTTTAGTGGTTGGCACGAGCAGTACTTC
many | . | TRBJ2-4 | TRBV2 | CASNHPLHKNIQYF | TGTGCCAGCAACCATCCGCTGCATAAAAACATTCAGTACTTC
. | . | TRBJ2-7 | TRBV7-9 | CASSSGDAGYEQYF | TGTGCCAGCAGCTCCGGGGACGCCGGGTACGAGCAGTACTTC
. | TRBD2 | TRBJ2-5 | TRBV20-1 | CSASPVGLAGTKTQYF | TGCAGTGCTAGCCCCGTCGGCCTAGCGGGAACTAAGACCCAGTACTTC
many | . | TRBJ2-7 | TRBV10-3 | CAISESVGKEQYF | TGTGCCATCAGTGAGTCCGTGGGTAAGGAGCAGTACTTC
many | . | TRBJ2-3 | TRBV28 | CASSLLDYPQWEDTQYF | TGTGCCAGCAGTTTATTGGACTACCCCCAATGGGAAGATACGCAGTATTTT
medium-sized | . | TRBJ1-6 | TRBV6-5 | CASSYSRLPGNSPLHF | TGTGCCAGCAGTTACTCCAGACTTCCGGGTAATTCACCCCTCCACTTT
many | . | TRBJ1-2 | TRBV29-1 | CSEGQGIEGYTF | TGCAGCGAGGGCCAGGGGATAGAAGGCTACACCTTC